The sequence of this TCR beta chain was determined in a study of glioma-infiltrating T cells. With 0 bases removed from V and 0 bases from J, the gap between germline ends came to 12 bases. Germline V CDR1 and CDR2: SQVTM, ANQGSEA. CDR3 size: 15 residues. As regards this clonotype: Its antigen is still unknown.

The iRepertoire nested amplicon-rescue multiplex PCR amplified TCR alpha and beta CDR3s from RNA. Input was about 85-450 ng of tissue mRNA or PBMC total RNA. In TCRdb, the multiplex PCR reads were re-called with MiXCR into one record per CDR3 protein. The table lists about 130,000 distinct CDR3 sequences, 20% to 25% of them singletons, with 13% to 15% in the top ten. Study-wide results and limits: Tissue and blood shared very few CDR3 sequences. Non-neoplastic patients had below-expected tissue-blood divergence, while all gliomas exceeded expectation.

Sequenced material: glioma tissue, nonneoplastic brain tissue, or PBMCs (not recorded which). The chain uses TRBV29-1 and TRBJ2-7, with D possibly being TRBD2 (6 bases). This sequence originates from a human donor with low-grade glioma or glioblastoma, undergoing nonglioma brain surgery, or in good health (not recorded which). DNA for the CDR3: TGCAGCGTTGAAGACCGGGGACTGACCTCCTACGAGCAGTACTTC. Its translation is CSVEDRGLTSYEQYF.